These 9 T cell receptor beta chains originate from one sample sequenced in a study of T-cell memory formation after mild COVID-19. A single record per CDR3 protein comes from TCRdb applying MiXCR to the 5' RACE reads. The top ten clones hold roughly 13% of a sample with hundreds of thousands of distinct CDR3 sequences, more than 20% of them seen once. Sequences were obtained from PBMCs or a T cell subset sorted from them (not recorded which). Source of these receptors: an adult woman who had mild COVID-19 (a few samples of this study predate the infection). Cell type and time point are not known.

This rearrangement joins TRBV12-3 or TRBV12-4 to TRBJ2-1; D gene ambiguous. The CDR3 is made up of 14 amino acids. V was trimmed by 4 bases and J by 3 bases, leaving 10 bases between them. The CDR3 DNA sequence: TGTGCCAGCAGTTACGGCGGCCTCTACAATGAGCAGTTCTTC. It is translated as CASSYGGLYNEQFF.

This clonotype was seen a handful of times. The chain's CDR3 is CASGGRGIETQYF. The DNA of the CDR3 is TGTGCCAGCGGCGGGAGGGGGATAGAGACCCAGTACTTC. J is TRBJ2-5 and V is TRBV6-5; TRBD2 matches 9 bases. This CDR3 has 13 amino acids. Germline V gives CDR1 MNHEY, CDR2 SVGAGI. V lost 8 bases and J lost 4; bases outside the gene matches: 5.

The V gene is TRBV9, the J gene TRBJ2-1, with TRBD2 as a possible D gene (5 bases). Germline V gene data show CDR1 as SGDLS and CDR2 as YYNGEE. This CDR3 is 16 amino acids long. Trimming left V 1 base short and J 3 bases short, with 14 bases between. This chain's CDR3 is CASSVRASTLYNEQFF. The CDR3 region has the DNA TGTGCCAGCAGCGTAAGGGCTAGCACTCTCTACAATGAGCAGTTCTTC.

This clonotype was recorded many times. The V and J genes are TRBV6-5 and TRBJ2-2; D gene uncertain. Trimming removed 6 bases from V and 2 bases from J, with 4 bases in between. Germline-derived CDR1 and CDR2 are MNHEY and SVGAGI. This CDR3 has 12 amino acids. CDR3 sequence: CASRRNTGELFF. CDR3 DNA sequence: TGTGCCAGCAGGAGAAACACCGGGGAGCTGTTTTTT.

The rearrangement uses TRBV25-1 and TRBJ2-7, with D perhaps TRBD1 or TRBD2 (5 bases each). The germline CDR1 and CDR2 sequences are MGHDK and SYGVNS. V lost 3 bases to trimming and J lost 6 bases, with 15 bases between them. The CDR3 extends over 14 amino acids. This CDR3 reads CASSDGETVAEQYF. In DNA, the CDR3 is TGTGCCAGCAGTGATGGGGAGACAGTCGCCGAGCAGTACTTC.

CDR3 in amino acids: CSVVYSVAGNEQFF. DNA of the CDR3: TGCAGCGTTGTCTATTCGGTAGCCGGCAATGAGCAGTTCTTC. The chain recombines TRBV29-1 with TRBJ2-1; D remains ambiguous. V shed 4 bases and J shed 6 bases, with 16 bases lying between them. CDR3 length equals 14 residues. Per the germline V gene, CDR1 is SQVTM and CDR2 is ANQGSEA.

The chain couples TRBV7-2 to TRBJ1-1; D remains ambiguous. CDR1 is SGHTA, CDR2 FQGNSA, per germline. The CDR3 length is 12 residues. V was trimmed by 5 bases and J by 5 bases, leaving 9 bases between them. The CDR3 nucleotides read TGTGCCAGCAGCGTTAACGGGACTGAAGCTTTCTTT. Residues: CASSVNGTEAFF.

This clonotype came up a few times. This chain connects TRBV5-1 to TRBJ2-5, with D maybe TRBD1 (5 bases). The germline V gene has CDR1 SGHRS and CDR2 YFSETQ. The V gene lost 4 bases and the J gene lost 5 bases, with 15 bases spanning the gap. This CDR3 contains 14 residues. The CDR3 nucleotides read TGCGCCAGCAGCCCCAGTGGGGCAGGGGAGACCCAGTACTTC. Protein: CASSPSGAGETQYF. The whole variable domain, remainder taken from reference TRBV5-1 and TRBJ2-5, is KAGVTQTPRYLIKTRGQQVTLSCSPISGHRSVSWYQQTPGQGLQFLFEYFSETQRNKGNFPGRFSGRQFSNSRSEMNVSTLELGDSALYLCASSPSGAGETQYFGPGTRLLVL.

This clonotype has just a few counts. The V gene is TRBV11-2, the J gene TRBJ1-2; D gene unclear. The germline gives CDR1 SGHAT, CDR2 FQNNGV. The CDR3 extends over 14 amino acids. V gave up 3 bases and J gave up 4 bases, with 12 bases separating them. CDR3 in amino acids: CASSFGSGSYGYTF. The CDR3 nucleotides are TGTGCCAGCAGCTTCGGTAGTGGCAGCTATGGCTACACCTTC.